The 14 T cell receptor beta chains in this list originate from one sample, sequenced in a study of cytomegalovirus exposure and HLA in healthy donors. Primers for the PCR totalled 60 Vbeta and 13 Jbeta. The protocol was immunoSEQ multiplex PCR, while the TCRdb copy is restricted to in-frame clones and leaves out a portion. The sample lists 110,000 or so clones, around 68% occurring once. The specimen sequenced was PBMCs. These receptors were collected from a woman between 50 and 59 years old in good health and CMV-seropositive.

V and J are TRBV7-2 and TRBJ2-7; possible D gene TRBD2, 6 bases. This CDR3 comprises 12 residues. With 5 bases removed from V and 9 bases from J, the gap between germline ends came to 14 bases. Germline V lookup: CDR1 SGHTA, CDR2 FQGNSA. The CDR3 nucleotides are TGTGCCAGCAGCCGGACGGGAGAGGGGCAGTACTTC. Its protein product is CASSRTGEGQYF.

CDR3 protein: CASSALGQGSGYTF. The CDR3 DNA sequence: TGTGCCAGCAGTGCTTTAGGACAGGGGAGCGGCTACACCTTC. The chain recombines TRBV27 with TRBJ1-2; 9 positions match TRBD1. Trimming took 5 bases from V and 8 from J; bases not matched to a gene: 9. This CDR3 contains 14 residues. CDR1 MNHEY and CDR2 SMNVEV come from the germline V gene (reference sequence).

This clone was found once. J is TRBJ2-1 and V is TRBV18; 8 bases fit TRBD2. V was clipped by 3 bases and J by 0 bases; unmatched bases: 10. In germline, CDR1 is KGHSH, CDR2 LQKENI. CDR3 length equals 18 residues. The CDR3 region is CASSPPPALAGSYNEQFF. The CDR3 bases are TGTGCCAGCTCACCCCCCCCAGCGCTAGCGGGCTCCTACAATGAGCAGTTCTTC.

This clone was recorded once. V gene TRBV27 combines with J gene TRBJ1-4, with D maybe TRBD1 (6 bases). With 0 bases removed from V and 5 bases from J, the gap between germline ends came to 10 bases. Germline V gene sequence: CDR1 MNHEY, CDR2 SMNVEV (reference sequence). The CDR3 length is 15 residues. The CDR3 coding sequence is TGTGCCAGCAGTTTATCTGCCGGACAGAATGAAAAACTGTTTTTT. Amino acids: CASSLSAGQNEKLFF.

This clone was counted between two and nine times. The CDR3 here is CASSLDTPGQGEKLFF. The CDR3 DNA follows: TGTGCCAGCAGCTTAGACACCCCGGGACAGGGTGAAAAACTGTTTTTT. The J gene is TRBJ1-4, the V gene TRBV5-4; 9 nucleotides match TRBD1. From germline, CDR1 is SGHNT and CDR2 YYREEE (reference sequence). The V segment lost 2 bases and the J segment 7 bases; nucleotides outside the gene matches: 9. This CDR3 is built from 16 residues.

The gene calls are TRBV4-3 and TRBJ2-1; D may be TRBD2 (5 bases). Germline CDR1 reads LGHNA; CDR2 reads YSLEER. V was cut by 0 bases and J by 7 bases, with 19 bases left in between. This CDR3 spans 17 amino acids. The CDR3, as DNA: TGCGCCAGCAGCCAAGATCAACTAGGTGGTATACAAAATGAGCAGTTCTTC. Protein sequence: CASSQDQLGGIQNEQFF.

This chain uses TRBV30 with TRBJ1-3; D is unclear. This CDR3 is 16 amino acids long. Germline lookup yields CDR1 GTSNPN and CDR2 SVGIG (reference sequence). V lost 2 bases to trimming and J lost 0 bases, with 14 bases between them. The CDR3 nucleotides read TGTGCCTGGAGTACTCCGGGTGTTTTCTCTGGAAACACCATATATTTT. The encoded protein is CAWSTPGVFSGNTIYF.

The chain is built from TRBV28 and TRBJ1-2; D is uncertain. The V gene's germline CDR1 is MDHEN and CDR2 SYDVKM. The V end was cut by 2 bases, the J end by 0 bases, with 7 bases between. The CDR3 is 14 amino acids. In nucleotides, the CDR3 is TGTGCCAGCAGTTTAGGAGGGTCTAACTATGGCTACACCTTC. It codes for CASSLGGSNYGYTF.

This clone was observed once. The chain joins TRBV30 to TRBJ2-7; 8 nucleotides align to TRBD1. The CDR3 consists of 14 residues. V shed 0 bases, J shed 6 bases, and the junction held 7 bases outside the gene matches. Per germline, CDR1 GTSNPN and CDR2 SVGIG (reference sequence). CDR3 sequence reads: CAWSVLTGVSEQYF. CDR3 coding DNA: TGTGCCTGGAGTGTCCTGACAGGGGTTAGCGAGCAGTACTTC.

This sequence joins TRBV7-2 and TRBJ2-4; TRBD1 agrees at 8 bases. Trimming removed 4 bases from V and 12 bases from J; junction bases left unmatched: 8. The germline CDR1 and CDR2 sequences are SGHTA and FQGNSA. The CDR3 consists of 13 residues. The CDR3 nucleotides read TGTGCCAGCAGCTGGGTGGACAGGGAGGCTCAGTACTTC. Its protein is CASSWVDREAQYF.

The chain combines TRBV5-1 with TRBJ1-5; D is perhaps TRBD1 (6 bases). The germline V and J ends were trimmed by 2 bases and 5 bases, with 11 bases remaining between them. This CDR3 is 14 amino acids long. Germline assignment: CDR1 SGHRS and CDR2 YFSETQ. The chain's CDR3 is CASSLGGDYQPQHF. CDR3 nucleotide sequence: TGCGCCAGCAGCTTAGGGGGGGATTATCAGCCCCAGCATTTT.

This chain links TRBV7-2 with TRBJ1-2, with D unclear. Looked up from germline, CDR1 is SGHTA and CDR2 is FQGNSA. V was clipped by 4 bases and J by 5 bases, with 5 bases between them. CDR3 size: 11 residues. Written as DNA, the CDR3 is TGTGCCAGCAGCTCCAATTATGGCTACACCTTC. It translates to CASSSNYGYTF. Full variable domain (missing parts from reference TRBV7-2 and TRBJ1-2): GAGVSQSPSNKVTEKGKDVELRCDPISGHTALYWYRQSLGQGLEFLIYFQGNSAPDKSGLPSDRFSAERTGGSVSTLTIQRTQQEDSAVYLCASSSNYGYTFGSGTRLTVV.

The chain uses TRBV28 and TRBJ1-2; D may be TRBD1 (6 bases). Trimming took off 5 bases at V and 6 bases at J, with 19 bases between the two ends. The germline V gene encodes CDR1 MDHEN and CDR2 SYDVKM. There are 15 residues in the CDR3. DNA for the CDR3: TGTGCCAGCAGTAACCAACAGGGAGCAGAGGATGGCTACACCTTC. This translates into CASSNQQGAEDGYTF.

The V gene is TRBV6-6, the J gene TRBJ2-5; 11 bases fit TRBD2. In germline, CDR1 is MNHNY, CDR2 SVGAGI (reference sequence). J was trimmed by 2 bases and V by 6 bases; bases with no gene match: 2. CDR3 length: 14 residues. This chain's CDR3 is CASRRLAGQETQYF. In DNA, the CDR3 is TGTGCCAGCAGACGACTAGCGGGGCAAGAGACCCAGTACTTC.